This T cell receptor beta chain was sequenced for a study of cytomegalovirus exposure and HLA in healthy donors. Both 60 Vbeta primers and 13 Jbeta primers went into the PCR. Sequenced by immunoSEQ multiplex PCR; TCRdb stores in-frame clones only, minus some. The table records 100,000 or so clones, around 80% of them present only once. The CDR3 spans 15 residues. The junction had 8 bases not matched to a gene; V was cut back by 7 bases and J by 1 base. CDR1 and CDR2 (germline): MNHEY, SVGAGI. The gene calls are TRBV6-5 and TRBJ2-7; 9 bases are a match to TRBD1. The sequencing input was PBMCs. The receptor's source is a man between 35 and 55 years old in good health and CMV-seronegative. The CDR3 loop is CASTYSGTGSYEQYF. In nucleotides, the CDR3 is TGTGCCAGCACCTATTCCGGGACAGGGTCCTACGAGCAGTACTTC.